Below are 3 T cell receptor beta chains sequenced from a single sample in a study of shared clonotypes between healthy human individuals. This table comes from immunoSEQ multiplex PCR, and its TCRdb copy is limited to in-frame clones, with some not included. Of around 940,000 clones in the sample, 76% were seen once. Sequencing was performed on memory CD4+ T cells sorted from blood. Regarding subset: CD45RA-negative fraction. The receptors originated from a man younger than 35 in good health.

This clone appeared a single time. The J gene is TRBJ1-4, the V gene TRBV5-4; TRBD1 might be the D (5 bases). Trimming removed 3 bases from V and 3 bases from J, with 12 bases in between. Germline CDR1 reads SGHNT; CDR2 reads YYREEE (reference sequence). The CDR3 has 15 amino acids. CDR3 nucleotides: TGTGCCAGCAGCTCCATGCTGGGGCCTAATGAAAAACTGTTTTTT. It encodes CASSSMLGPNEKLFF.

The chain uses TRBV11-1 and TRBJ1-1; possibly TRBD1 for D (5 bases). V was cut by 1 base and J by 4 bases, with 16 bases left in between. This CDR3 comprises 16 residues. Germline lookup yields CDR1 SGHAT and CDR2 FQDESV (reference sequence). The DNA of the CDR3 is TGTGCCAGCAGCTTAGGGACATGGGGCGCGGGCACTGAAGCTTTCTTT. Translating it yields CASSLGTWGAGTEAFF. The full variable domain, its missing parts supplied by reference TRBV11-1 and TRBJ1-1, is EAEVAQSPRYKITEKSQAVAFWCDPISGHATLYWYRQILGQGPELLVQFQDESVVDDSQLPKDRFSAERLKGVDSTLKIQPAELGDSAMYLCASSLGTWGAGTEAFFGQGTRLTVV.

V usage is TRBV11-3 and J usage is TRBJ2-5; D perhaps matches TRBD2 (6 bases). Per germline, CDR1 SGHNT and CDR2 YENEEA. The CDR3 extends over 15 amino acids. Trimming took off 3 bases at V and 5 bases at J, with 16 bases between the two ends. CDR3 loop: CASSFSGSGGETQYF. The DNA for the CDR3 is TGTGCCAGCAGCTTTTCCGGGAGTGGAGGGGAGACCCAGTACTTC.